The 19 T cell receptor beta chains given below trace back to one sample, sequenced in a study of post-analysis software for immune sequencing data. Study-wide findings and caveats: With TRBV5-6, TRBV5-1 and TRBV20-1 included, about five TRBV segments were more frequent in patients than in controls.

Every TCR beta cDNA library bore unique molecular identifiers. In TCRdb, the PCR reads were re-called with MiXCR into one record per CDR3 protein. The table has hundreds of thousands of distinct CDR3 sequences, 44% seen once. Their antigens are not known. The sample comprised blood. The receptors originated from a girl between 5 and 17 years old with multiple sclerosis.

V and J are TRBV7-2 and TRBJ2-1; unclear D gene. With 5 bases removed from V and 7 bases from J, the gap between germline ends came to 9 bases. The germline V gene has CDR1 SGHTA and CDR2 FQGNSA. The CDR3 consists of 12 residues. Here the CDR3 reads CASSTTLNEQFF. CDR3 bases: TGTGCCAGCAGCACCACACTGAATGAGCAGTTCTTC.

The chain uses TRBV20-1 and TRBJ1-6, with D hard to call. This CDR3 is 12 amino acids long. Trimming removed 3 bases from V and 9 bases from J, with 9 bases in between. CDR1 and CDR2 from the germline V gene are DFQATT and SNEGSKA (reference sequence). CDR3 nucleotides: TGCAGTGCTAGTCCTCCCGGTTCACCCCTCCACTTT. Residues: CSASPPGSPLHF.

Only a few counts were recorded for this clonotype. The chain combines TRBV5-1 with TRBJ2-5; tentatively, D is TRBD2 (5 bases). Trimming took off 5 bases at V and 4 bases at J, with 9 bases between the two ends. This CDR3 has 12 residues. Germline CDR1 SGHRS, CDR2 YFSETQ. CDR3 bases: TGCGCCAGCAGTCGAGCGGCAGAGACCCAGTACTTC. Translated, it gives CASSRAAETQYF.

This chain connects TRBV7-2 to TRBJ2-1, with D possibly matching TRBD1 (6 bases). The CDR3 loop spans 18 amino acids. Germline V gene sequence: CDR1 SGHTA, CDR2 FQGNSA. Trimming pared 5 bases from V and 0 bases from J, leaving 20 bases between. The CDR3: CASSPKDRQTFSYNEQFF. CDR3 coding DNA: TGTGCCAGCAGCCCGAAAGACAGGCAAACTTTCTCCTACAATGAGCAGTTCTTC.

The CDR3 sequence is CSVSEGEQFF. In nucleotides, the CDR3 is TGCAGCGTTTCGGAGGGTGAGCAGTTCTTC. V usage is TRBV29-1 and J usage is TRBJ2-1; perhaps TRBD2 as D (6 bases). Germline V gene data show CDR1 as SQVTM and CDR2 as ANQGSEA. V was clipped by 5 bases and J by 9 bases, with 8 bases between them. The CDR3 runs 10 residues.

This clonotype was counted between two and nine times. The V gene is TRBV6-6, the J gene TRBJ1-6, with D perhaps matching TRBD1 (5 bases). Deletions cut 8 bases from V and 4 bases from J, with 9 bases between. The CDR3 runs 13 residues. Germline-derived CDR1 and CDR2 are MNHNY and SVGAGI (reference sequence). The CDR3 region is CASLGGYNSPLHF. CDR3 DNA: TGTGCCAGCCTCGGGGGTTATAATTCACCCCTCCACTTT.

This chain links TRBV5-6 with TRBJ1-1, with 7 bases that match TRBD1. Germline trimming cut 3 bases from V and 5 bases from J; bases unmatched to any gene: 7. The CDR3 runs to 14 residues. The V gene's germline CDR1 is SGHDT and CDR2 YYEEEE. CDR3 sequence reads: CASSSFRGWTEAFF. The CDR3 nucleotides are TGTGCCAGCAGCTCGTTCAGGGGGTGGACTGAAGCTTTCTTT.

This chain joins TRBV7-2 and TRBJ2-3; TRBD1 aligns across 8 bases. The CDR3 consists of 13 residues. Per germline, CDR1 SGHTA and CDR2 FQGNSA. The ends lost 6 bases at V and 4 bases at J; junction bases unmatched: 3. The CDR3: CASSSQGADTQYF. For the CDR3, the DNA is TGTGCCAGCAGTTCACAGGGGGCAGATACGCAGTATTTT.

The chain employs TRBV20-1 and TRBJ2-1; a possible D gene is TRBD2 (6 bases). V gave up 6 bases and J gave up 2 bases, with 17 bases separating them. This CDR3 contains 15 residues. Germline loops: CDR1 DFQATT, CDR2 SNEGSKA (reference sequence). CDR3 region: CSAPGRETTYNEQFF. CDR3 DNA sequence: TGCAGTGCCCCAGGTCGGGAGACGACCTACAATGAGCAGTTCTTC.

The chain uses TRBV7-2 and TRBJ1-1, with D perhaps TRBD1 (6 bases). This CDR3 is built from 14 residues. Germline V lookup: CDR1 SGHTA, CDR2 FQGNSA. Trimming stripped 5 bases from V and 3 bases from J, with 13 bases between. The CDR3 coding sequence is TGTGCCAGCAGCAGCCGACAGGAGTACACTGAAGCTTTCTTT. This gives the protein CASSSRQEYTEAFF. Drawing the rest from reference TRBV7-2 and TRBJ1-1, the complete variable domain is GAGVSQSPSNKVTEKGKDVELRCDPISGHTALYWYRQSLGQGLEFLIYFQGNSAPDKSGLPSDRFSAERTGGSVSTLTIQRTQQEDSAVYLCASSSRQEYTEAFFGQGTRLTVV.

This clonotype has a single count. A read error may be the cause here, since a much bigger clone is one base away. The rearrangement uses TRBV4-1 and TRBJ1-5, with TRBD1 matching over 7 bases. The germline V gene encodes CDR1 MGHRA and CDR2 YSYEKL. The CDR3 is 16 residues long. CDR3 nucleotide sequence: TGCGCCAACAGCCAAGGGGACAGCATTTTCAATCAGCCCCAGCATTTT. Encoded protein: CANSQGDSIFNQPQHF.

The V call is TRBV13, the J call TRBJ2-3; D remains ambiguous. The V end lost 0 bases, the J end lost 2 bases, and 12 bases lay between the germline ends. The CDR3 extends over 16 amino acids. Germline-derived CDR1 and CDR2 are PRHDT and FYEKMQ (reference sequence). CDR3 sequence: CASSLGRRTLTDTQYF. CDR3 DNA: TGTGCCAGCAGCTTAGGCCGCCGGACCCTCACAGATACGCAGTATTTT.

This clonotype came up a few times. The chain has TRBV4-2 and TRBJ2-6, with 9 bases matching TRBD1. Germline V gives CDR1 LGHNA, CDR2 YNFKEQ. V gave up 3 bases and J gave up 6 bases; unmatched junction bases: 6. The CDR3 length is 16 residues. CDR3: CASSQEQGAMANVLTF. The CDR3 DNA follows: TGTGCCAGCAGCCAGGAACAGGGGGCGATGGCCAACGTCCTGACTTTC.

The V call is TRBV29-1, the J call TRBJ2-3, with TRBD2 matching over 9 bases. This CDR3 has 15 amino acids. Germline-derived CDR1 and CDR2 are SQVTM and ANQGSEA. V dropped 5 bases and J dropped 1; count of bases not matched to a gene: 7. The CDR3 sequence: CSVFILAGRTDTQYF. The CDR3 region has the DNA TGCAGCGTTTTTATCCTAGCGGGGCGCACAGATACGCAGTATTTT.

This rearrangement joins TRBV7-8 to TRBJ1-5; 8 bases are shared with TRBD1. Germline CDR1 and CDR2: SGHVS and FQNEAQ. CDR3 length: 18 amino acids. V shed 5 bases and J 0 bases; nucleotides not matched to a gene: 12. In nucleotides, the CDR3 is TGTGCCAGCAGCCTGGGACAGGAGCTCTACTATAGCAATCAGCCCCAGCATTTT. It codes for CASSLGQELYYSNQPQHF.

This clonotype was recorded a few times. The chain combines TRBV20-1 with TRBJ1-4; the D is unclear. The length of the CDR3 is 10 residues. V lost 4 bases to trimming and J lost 7 bases, with 4 bases between them. Germline CDR1 is DFQATT and CDR2 is SNEGSKA (reference sequence). The CDR3 nucleotides are TGCAGTGCTATGACTGAAAAACTGTTTTTT. Amino acid sequence: CSAMTEKLFF.

This clonotype was found a few times. J is TRBJ2-4 and V is TRBV5-1; D gene ambiguous. V gave up 0 bases and J gave up 2 bases, with 12 bases separating them. The CDR3 extends over 16 amino acids. Germline V gene sequence: CDR1 SGHRS, CDR2 YFSETQ. CDR3 bases: TGCGCCAGCAGCTTGGGACTTCAACAGCCCAAAAACATTCAGTACTTC. Protein: CASSLGLQQPKNIQYF.

The chain links TRBV5-6 to TRBJ2-3; 11 nucleotides match TRBD2. J gave up 4 bases and V 4 bases, and 14 bases lay outside the gene matches. The CDR3 extends over 18 amino acids. Looked up from germline, CDR1 is SGHDT and CDR2 is YYEEEE. This chain's CDR3 is CASSQRLAGLPIADTQYF. The CDR3, as DNA: TGTGCCAGCAGCCAGCGACTAGCGGGGCTACCCATCGCAGATACGCAGTATTTT.

The rearrangement links TRBV2 to TRBJ1-2; D perhaps matches TRBD1 (5 bases). The V end lost 6 bases, the J end lost 5 bases, and 16 bases lay between the germline ends. The CDR3 runs to 14 residues. Germline loops: CDR1 SNHLY, CDR2 FYNNEI. CDR3 nucleotides: TGTGCCAGCAGCCGCACCGGGACGGAGTATGGCTACACCTTC. The encoded protein is CASSRTGTEYGYTF.